One and the same sample provided the 7 T cell receptor beta chains below, sequenced in a study of T cell responses to AZD1222 COVID-19 vaccine. Sequencing was performed with immunoSEQ multiplex PCR; in TCRdb, only in-frame clones are kept and a portion is missing. This sample has approximately 110,000 clones, with approximately 91% found just once. The sequenced sample was peripheral blood, obtained on day 0 of AZD1222 vaccination. These receptors were taken from an adult in good health.

This clone has just one count. The chain employs TRBV29-1 and TRBJ2-7, with D possibly TRBD2 on 5 matching bases. The CDR3 is 12 amino acids. Between the trimmed V and J ends, which lost 3 bases and 2 bases, there was a span of 8 bases. Per germline, CDR1 SQVTM and CDR2 ANQGSEA. CDR3 DNA: TGCAGCGTTGATAGGAGGACCTACGAGCAGTACTTC. This encodes CSVDRRTYEQYF.

In DNA, the CDR3 is TGTGCCAGCAGCTTGGAGGTAGCGGCGAGCACAGATACGCAGTATTTT. This codes for CASSLEVAASTDTQYF. V and J are TRBV5-6 and TRBJ2-3, with a weak D call TRBD2 (6 bases). V gave up 0 bases and J gave up 0 bases, with 11 bases separating them. The CDR3 runs to 16 residues. From germline, CDR1 is SGHDT and CDR2 YYEEEE.

This chain links TRBV7-2 with TRBJ1-2; D possibly corresponds to TRBD1 (6 bases). Looked up from germline, CDR1 is SGHTA and CDR2 is FQGNSA. The CDR3 contains 15 residues. V lost 5 bases to trimming and J lost 3 bases, with 16 bases between them. The CDR3, as DNA: TGTGCCAGCAGCCCTTCGGGGGGCGGTTACTATGGCTACACCTTC. Its protein product is CASSPSGGGYYGYTF.

J is TRBJ2-7 and V is TRBV6-6; D remains ambiguous. Per the germline V gene, CDR1 is MNHNY and CDR2 is SVGAGI (reference sequence). The CDR3 is 11 amino acids. The V end was cut by 6 bases, the J end by 1 base, with 4 bases between. For the CDR3, the DNA is TGTGCCAGCAGCCGATCCTACGAGCAGTACTTC. As protein: CASSRSYEQYF.

DNA for the CDR3: TGTGCCAGCAGTGAAGGGACAGGGGATAACTACGAGCAGTACTTC. Protein product: CASSEGTGDNYEQYF. The rearrangement links TRBV2 to TRBJ2-7; 9 nucleotides line up with TRBD1. This CDR3 has 15 amino acids. Germline V gene sequence: CDR1 SNHLY, CDR2 FYNNEI. V gave up 1 base and J gave up 3 bases; unmatched junction bases: 4.

This chain uses TRBV4-2 with TRBJ1-6; D uncertain. CDR3 length: 13 amino acids. Germline V lookup: CDR1 LGHNA, CDR2 YNFKEQ. V lost 0 bases and J 10 bases, leaving 7 bases between the germline ends. This chain's CDR3 is CASSQELSSPLHF. For the CDR3, the DNA is TGTGCCAGCAGCCAAGAGTTGAGCTCACCCCTCCACTTT.

The chain joins TRBV5-1 to TRBJ1-5, with a weak D call TRBD1 (5 bases). CDR1 is SGHRS and CDR2 is YFSETQ in the germline V gene. Trimming stripped 4 bases from V and 2 bases from J, with 10 bases between. This CDR3 has 14 residues. The chain's CDR3 is CASSPDSGNQPQHF. The CDR3 DNA reads TGCGCCAGCAGCCCAGACAGTGGCAATCAGCCCCAGCATTTT. Full variable domain (rest looked up from reference TRBV5-1 and TRBJ1-5): KAGVTQTPRYLIKTRGQQVTLSCSPISGHRSVSWYQQTPGQGLQFLFEYFSETQRNKGNFPGRFSGRQFSNSRSEMNVSTLELGDSALYLCASSPDSGNQPQHFGDGTRLSIL.